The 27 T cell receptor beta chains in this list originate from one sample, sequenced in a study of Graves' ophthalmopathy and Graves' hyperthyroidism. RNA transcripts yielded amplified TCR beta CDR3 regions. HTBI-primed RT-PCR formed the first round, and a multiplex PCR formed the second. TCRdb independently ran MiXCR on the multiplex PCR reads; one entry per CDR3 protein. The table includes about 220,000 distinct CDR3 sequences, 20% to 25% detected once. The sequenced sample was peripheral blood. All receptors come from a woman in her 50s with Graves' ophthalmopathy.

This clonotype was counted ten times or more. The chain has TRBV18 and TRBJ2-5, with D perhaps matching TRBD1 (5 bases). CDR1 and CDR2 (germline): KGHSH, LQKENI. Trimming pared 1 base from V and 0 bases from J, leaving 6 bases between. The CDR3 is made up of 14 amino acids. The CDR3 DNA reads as TGTGCCAGCTCACCACGACAGAACCAAGAGACCCAGTACTTC. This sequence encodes CASSPRQNQETQYF.

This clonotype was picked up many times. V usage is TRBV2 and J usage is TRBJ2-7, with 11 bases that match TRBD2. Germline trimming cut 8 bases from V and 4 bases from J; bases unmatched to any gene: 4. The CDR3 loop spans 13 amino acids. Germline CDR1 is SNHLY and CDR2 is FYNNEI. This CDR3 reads CASGTSGNYEQYF. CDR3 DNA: TGTGCCAGCGGGACTAGCGGAAATTACGAGCAGTACTTC.

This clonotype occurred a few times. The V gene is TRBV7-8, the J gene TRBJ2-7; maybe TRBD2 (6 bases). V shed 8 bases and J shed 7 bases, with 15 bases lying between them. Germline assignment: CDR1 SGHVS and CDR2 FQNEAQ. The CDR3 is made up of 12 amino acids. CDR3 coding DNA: TGTGCCAGCGCAAGGCGGGGCGTGGAGCAGTACTTC. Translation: CASARRGVEQYF.

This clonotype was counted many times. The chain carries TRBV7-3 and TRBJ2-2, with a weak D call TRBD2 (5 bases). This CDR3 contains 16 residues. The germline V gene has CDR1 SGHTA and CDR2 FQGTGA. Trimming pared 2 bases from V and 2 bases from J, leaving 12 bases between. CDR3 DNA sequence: TGTGCCAGCAGCTTACAGCCCCTAGCCAACACCGGGGAGCTGTTTTTT. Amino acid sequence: CASSLQPLANTGELFF.

The CDR3, as DNA: TGTGCCAGCAGTGATTGCGACAGGCAGTACTTC. Translating it yields CASSDCDRQYF. The chain links TRBV27 to TRBJ2-7; D perhaps matches TRBD1 (5 bases). The germline V gene has CDR1 MNHEY and CDR2 SMNVEV (reference sequence). Trimming took 5 bases from V and 9 from J, leaving 11 bases between them. The CDR3 has 11 amino acids.

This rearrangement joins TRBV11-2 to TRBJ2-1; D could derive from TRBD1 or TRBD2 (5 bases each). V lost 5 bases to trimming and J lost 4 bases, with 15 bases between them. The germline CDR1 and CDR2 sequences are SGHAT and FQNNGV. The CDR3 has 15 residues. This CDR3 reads CASSRPGRMYNEQFF. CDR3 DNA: TGTGCCAGCAGCCGACCGGGACGTATGTACAATGAGCAGTTCTTC.

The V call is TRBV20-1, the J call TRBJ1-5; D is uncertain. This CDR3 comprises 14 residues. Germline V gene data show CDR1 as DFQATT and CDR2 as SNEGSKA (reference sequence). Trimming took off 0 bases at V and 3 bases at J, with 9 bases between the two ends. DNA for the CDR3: TGCAGTGCTAGAGATCCGACCCCCAATCAGCCCCAGCATTTT. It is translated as CSARDPTPNQPQHF.

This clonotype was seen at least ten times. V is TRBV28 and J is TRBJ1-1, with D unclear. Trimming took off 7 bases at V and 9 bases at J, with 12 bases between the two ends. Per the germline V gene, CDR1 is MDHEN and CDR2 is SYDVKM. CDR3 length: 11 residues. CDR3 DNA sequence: TGTGCCAGCAAGGTGGGAGGGAAAGCTTTCTTT. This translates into CASKVGGKAFF.

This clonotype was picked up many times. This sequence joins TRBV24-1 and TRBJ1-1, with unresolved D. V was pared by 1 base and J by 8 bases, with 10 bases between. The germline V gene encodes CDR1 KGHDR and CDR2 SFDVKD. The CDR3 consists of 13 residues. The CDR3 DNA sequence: TGTGCCACCAGTGATTTCGAGACACGGGAAGCTTTCTTT. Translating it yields CATSDFETREAFF.

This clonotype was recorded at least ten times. CDR3 sequence (DNA): TGTGCCAGCAGTAAGGACATCGGAGGGACAGGGGTGAGCCAGCCCCAGCATTTT. Translation: CASSKDIGGTGVSQPQHF. The rearrangement links TRBV6-1 to TRBJ1-5; 10 bases line up with TRBD1. The CDR3 has 18 residues. V shed 5 bases, J shed 7 bases, and the junction held 17 bases outside the gene matches. Germline-derived CDR1 and CDR2 are MNHNS and SASEGT.

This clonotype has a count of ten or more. DNA for the CDR3: TGTGCCATCACCAGGGTTGAACGGGACACTGAAGCTTTCTTT. Residues: CAITRVERDTEAFF. The chain has TRBV10-3 and TRBJ1-1, with TRBD1 as a possible D gene (5 bases). V was pared by 7 bases and J by 3 bases, with 15 bases between. CDR1 and CDR2 from the germline V gene are ENHRY and SYGVKD. The CDR3 loop spans 14 amino acids.

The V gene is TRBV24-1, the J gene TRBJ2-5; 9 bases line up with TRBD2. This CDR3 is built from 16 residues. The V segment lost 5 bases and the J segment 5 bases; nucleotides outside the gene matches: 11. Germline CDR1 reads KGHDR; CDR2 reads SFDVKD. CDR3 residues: CATSVSKLAGSETQYF. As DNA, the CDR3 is TGTGCCACCAGTGTTTCAAAGCTAGCGGGAAGCGAGACCCAGTACTTC.

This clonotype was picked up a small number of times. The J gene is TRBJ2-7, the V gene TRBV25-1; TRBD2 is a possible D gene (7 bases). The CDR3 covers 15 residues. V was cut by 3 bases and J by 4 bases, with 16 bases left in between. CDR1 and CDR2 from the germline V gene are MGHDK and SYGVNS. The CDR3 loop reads CASSDPGVGRYEQYF. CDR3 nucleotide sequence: TGTGCCAGCAGTGACCCAGGGGTCGGGAGGTACGAGCAGTACTTC.

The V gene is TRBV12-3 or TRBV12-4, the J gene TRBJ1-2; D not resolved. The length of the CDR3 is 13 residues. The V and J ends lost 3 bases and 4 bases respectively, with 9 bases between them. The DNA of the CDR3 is TGTGCCAGCAGTTTGGAGGGCCCCTATGGCTACACCTTC. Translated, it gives CASSLEGPYGYTF.

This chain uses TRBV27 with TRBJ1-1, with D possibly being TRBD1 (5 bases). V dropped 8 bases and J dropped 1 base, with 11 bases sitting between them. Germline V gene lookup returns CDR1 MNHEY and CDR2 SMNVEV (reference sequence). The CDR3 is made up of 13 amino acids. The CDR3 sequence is CASRWDWNTEAFF. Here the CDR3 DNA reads TGTGCCAGCCGTTGGGACTGGAACACTGAAGCTTTCTTT.

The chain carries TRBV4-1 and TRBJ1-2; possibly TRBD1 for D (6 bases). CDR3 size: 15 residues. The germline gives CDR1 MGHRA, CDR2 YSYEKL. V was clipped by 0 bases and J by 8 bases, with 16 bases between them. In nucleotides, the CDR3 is TGCGCCAGCAGCCAAGATTTACACAGGGCGGTGGGCTACACCTTC. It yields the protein CASSQDLHRAVGYTF.

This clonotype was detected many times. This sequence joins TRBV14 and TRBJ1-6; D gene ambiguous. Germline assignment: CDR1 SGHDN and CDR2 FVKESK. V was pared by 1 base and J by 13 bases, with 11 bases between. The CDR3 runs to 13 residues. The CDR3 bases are TGTGCCAGCAGCCAAGGCGGGCGAACCCCCCTCCACTTT. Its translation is CASSQGGRTPLHF.

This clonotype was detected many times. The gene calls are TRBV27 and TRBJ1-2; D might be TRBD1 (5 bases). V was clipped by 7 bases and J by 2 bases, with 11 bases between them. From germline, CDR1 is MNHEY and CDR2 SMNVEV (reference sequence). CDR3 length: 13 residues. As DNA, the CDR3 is TGTGCCAGCAAGAGGGCAGGGAACTATGGCTACACCTTC. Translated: CASKRAGNYGYTF.

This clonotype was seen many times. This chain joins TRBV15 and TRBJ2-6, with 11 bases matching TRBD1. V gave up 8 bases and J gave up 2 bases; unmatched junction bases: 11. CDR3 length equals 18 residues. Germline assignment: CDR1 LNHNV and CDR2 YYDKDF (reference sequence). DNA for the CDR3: TGTGCCACCCAACCCGGGACAGGGGGTTTCCCTGGGGCCAACGTCCTGACTTTC. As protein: CATQPGTGGFPGANVLTF.

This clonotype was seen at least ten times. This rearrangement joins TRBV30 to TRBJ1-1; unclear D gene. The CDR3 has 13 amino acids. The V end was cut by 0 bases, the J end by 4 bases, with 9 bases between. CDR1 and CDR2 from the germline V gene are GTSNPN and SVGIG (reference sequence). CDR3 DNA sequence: TGTGCCTGGAGTGTGAGGACGGCCACTGAAGCTTTCTTT. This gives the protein CAWSVRTATEAFF.

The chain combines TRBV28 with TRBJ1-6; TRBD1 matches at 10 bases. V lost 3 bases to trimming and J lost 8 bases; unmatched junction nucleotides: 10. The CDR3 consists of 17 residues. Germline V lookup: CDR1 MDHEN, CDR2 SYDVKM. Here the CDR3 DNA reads TGTGCCAGCAGTTTCCCTCAAGGGGGGACAGGGGATTCACCCCTCCACTTT. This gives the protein CASSFPQGGTGDSPLHF. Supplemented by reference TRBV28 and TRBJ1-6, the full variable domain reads DVKVTQSSRYLVKRTGEKVFLECVQDMDHENMFWYRQDPGLGLRLIYFSYDVKMKEKGDIPEGYSVSREKKERFSLILESASTNQTSMYLCASSFPQGGTGDSPLHFGNGTRLTVT.

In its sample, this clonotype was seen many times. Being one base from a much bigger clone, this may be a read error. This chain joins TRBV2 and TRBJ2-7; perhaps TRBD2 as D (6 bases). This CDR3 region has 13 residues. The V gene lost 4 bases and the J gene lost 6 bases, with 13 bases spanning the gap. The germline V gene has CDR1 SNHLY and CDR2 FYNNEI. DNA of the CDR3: TGTGCCAGCAGTGGAACACCAGCGGGCGAGCAGTACTTC. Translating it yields CASSGTPAGEQYF.

CDR3 in DNA: TGTGCCAGCAGTTATTCCGGGACAGGACGGAGGGGTTCCTACGAGCAGTACTTC. It is translated as CASSYSGTGRRGSYEQYF. The genes are TRBV6-2 or TRBV6-3 and TRBJ2-7; the match to TRBD1 covers 8 bases. The germline V gene encodes CDR1 MNHEY and CDR2 SVGEGT. The ends lost 3 bases at V and 1 base at J; junction bases unmatched: 14. This CDR3 is 18 amino acids long.

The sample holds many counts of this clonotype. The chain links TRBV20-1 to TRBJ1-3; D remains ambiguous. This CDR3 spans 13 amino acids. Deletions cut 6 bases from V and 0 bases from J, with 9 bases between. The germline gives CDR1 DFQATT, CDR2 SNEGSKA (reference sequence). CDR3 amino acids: CSAGIHSGNTIYF. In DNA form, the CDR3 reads TGCAGTGCAGGGATCCACTCTGGAAACACCATATATTTT.

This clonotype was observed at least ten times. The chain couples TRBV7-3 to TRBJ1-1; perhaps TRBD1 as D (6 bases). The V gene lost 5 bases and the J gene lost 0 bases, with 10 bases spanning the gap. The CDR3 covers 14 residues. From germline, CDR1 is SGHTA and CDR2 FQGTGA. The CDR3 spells CASSPTGLNTEAFF. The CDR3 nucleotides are TGTGCCAGCAGCCCGACAGGATTGAACACTGAAGCTTTCTTT.

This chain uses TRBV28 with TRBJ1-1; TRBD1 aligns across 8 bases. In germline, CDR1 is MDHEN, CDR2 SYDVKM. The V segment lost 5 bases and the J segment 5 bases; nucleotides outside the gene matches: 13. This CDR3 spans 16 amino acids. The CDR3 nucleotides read TGTGCCAGCAGTGCCCCCCGGTCCTACAGGGGGACTGAAGCTTTCTTT. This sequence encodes CASSAPRSYRGTEAFF.

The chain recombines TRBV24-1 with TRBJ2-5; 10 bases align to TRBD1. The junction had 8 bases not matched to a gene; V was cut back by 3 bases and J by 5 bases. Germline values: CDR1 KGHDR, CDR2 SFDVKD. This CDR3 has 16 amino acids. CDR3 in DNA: TGTGCCACCAGTGATCCCGGGACAGGGGATTTGGAGACCCAGTACTTC. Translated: CATSDPGTGDLETQYF.